This section outlines one TCR beta chain sequence together with its context. What it binds is unknown. The data were obtained in a study of OX40 agonist ivuxolimab in advanced cancers. General study findings and limits: The study observed clonal expansion of CD4+ and CD8+ blood T cells by week 6 at 0.1 to 3.0 mg/kg. On average, a greater number of expanded clones characterised CD8+ T cells relative to CD4+. The investigators did not determine what antigen specificity the expanded peripheral T cells had. Partial responders at 0.1-3.0 mg/kg showed near-lowest clonal expansion.

The CDR3 is 16 residues long. V lost 3 bases and J lost 8, with 20 bases in between. The V gene's germline CDR1 is MDHEN and CDR2 SYDVKM. Using immunoSEQ multiplex PCR, the repertoire was profiled, and TCRdb retains in-frame clones only, with some absent. The data hold 60,000 to 70,000 clones, with 75% to 90% observed a single time. This material consisted of CD4+ or CD8+ T cells sorted from blood, taken in a trial of the OX40 agonist ivuxolimab. The source of this sequence is an adult with an advanced solid tumor such as melanoma, head and neck, liver or kidney cancer. The genes are TRBV28 and TRBJ2-1; D is tentatively TRBD1 or TRBD2 (7 bases each). The CDR3 DNA reads as TGTGCCAGCAGTTTCAGGGGGGCGGGAGAGGCCTATGAGCAGTTCTTC. It codes for CASSFRGAGEAYEQFF.